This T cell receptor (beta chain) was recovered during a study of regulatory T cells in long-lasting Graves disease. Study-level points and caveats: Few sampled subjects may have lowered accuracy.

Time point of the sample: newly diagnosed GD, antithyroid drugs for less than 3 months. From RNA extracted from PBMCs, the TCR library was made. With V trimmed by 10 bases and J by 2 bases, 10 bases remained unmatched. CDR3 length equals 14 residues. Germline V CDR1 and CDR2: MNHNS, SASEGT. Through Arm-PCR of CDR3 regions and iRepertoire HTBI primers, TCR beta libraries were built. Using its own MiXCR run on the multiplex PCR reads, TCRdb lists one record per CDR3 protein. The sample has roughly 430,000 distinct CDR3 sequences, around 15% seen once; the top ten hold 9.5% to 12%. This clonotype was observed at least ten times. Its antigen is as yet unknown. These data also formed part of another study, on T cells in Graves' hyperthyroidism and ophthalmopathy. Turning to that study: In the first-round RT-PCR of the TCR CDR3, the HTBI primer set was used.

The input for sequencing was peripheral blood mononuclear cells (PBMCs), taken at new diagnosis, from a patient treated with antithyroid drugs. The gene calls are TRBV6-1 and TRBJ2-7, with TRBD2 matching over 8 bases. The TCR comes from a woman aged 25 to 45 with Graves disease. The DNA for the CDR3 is TGTGCCACCACCACGGTACTAGCGGCCTACGAGCAGTACTTC. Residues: CATTTVLAAYEQYF.